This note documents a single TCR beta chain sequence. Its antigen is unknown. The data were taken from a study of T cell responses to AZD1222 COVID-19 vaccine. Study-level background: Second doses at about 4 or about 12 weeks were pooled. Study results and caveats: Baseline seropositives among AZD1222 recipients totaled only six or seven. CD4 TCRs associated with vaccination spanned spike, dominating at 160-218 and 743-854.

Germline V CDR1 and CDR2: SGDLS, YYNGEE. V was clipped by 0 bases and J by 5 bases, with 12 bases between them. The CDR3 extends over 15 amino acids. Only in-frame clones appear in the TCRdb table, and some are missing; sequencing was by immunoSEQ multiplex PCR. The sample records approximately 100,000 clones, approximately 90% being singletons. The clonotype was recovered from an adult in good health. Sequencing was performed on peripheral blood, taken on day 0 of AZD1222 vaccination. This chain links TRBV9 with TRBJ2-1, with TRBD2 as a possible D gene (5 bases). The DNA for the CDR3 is TGTGCCAGCAGCGTAGACGGGCGGGTTAACAATGAGCAGTTCTTC. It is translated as CASSVDGRVNNEQFF.